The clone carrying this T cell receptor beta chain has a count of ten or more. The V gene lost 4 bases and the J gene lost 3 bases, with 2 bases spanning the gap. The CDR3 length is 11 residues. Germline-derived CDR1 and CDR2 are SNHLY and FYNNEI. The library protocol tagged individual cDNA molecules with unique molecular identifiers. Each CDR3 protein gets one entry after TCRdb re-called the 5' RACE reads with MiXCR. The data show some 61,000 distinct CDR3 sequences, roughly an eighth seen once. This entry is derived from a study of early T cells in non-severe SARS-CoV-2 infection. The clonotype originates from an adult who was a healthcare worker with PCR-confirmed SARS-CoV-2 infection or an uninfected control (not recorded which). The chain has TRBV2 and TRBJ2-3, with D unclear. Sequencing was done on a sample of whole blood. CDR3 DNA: TGTGCCAGCAGTGTAACAGATACGCAGTATTTT. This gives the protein CASSVTDTQYF.